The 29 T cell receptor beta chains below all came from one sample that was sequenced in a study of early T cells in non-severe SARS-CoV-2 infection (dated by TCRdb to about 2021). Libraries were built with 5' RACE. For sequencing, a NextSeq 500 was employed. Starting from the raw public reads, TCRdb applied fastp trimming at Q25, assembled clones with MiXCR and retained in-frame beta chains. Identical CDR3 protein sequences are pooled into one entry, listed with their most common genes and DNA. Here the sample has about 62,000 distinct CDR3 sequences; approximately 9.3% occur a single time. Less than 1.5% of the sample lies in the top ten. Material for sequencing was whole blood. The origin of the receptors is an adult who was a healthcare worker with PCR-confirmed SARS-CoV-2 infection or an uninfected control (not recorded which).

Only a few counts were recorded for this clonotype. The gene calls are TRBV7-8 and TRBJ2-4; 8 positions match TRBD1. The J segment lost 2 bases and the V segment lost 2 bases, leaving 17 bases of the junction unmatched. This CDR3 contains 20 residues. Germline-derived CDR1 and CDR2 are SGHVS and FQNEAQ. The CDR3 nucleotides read TGTGCCAGCAGCTTACCAGGGGGCGGATTGGAGGGTCGTACCAAAAACATTCAGTACTTC. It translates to CASSLPGGGLEGRTKNIQYF.

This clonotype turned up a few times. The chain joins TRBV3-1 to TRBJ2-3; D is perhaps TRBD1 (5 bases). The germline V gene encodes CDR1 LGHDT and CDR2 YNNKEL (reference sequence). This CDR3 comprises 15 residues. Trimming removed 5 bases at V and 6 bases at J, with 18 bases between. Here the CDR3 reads CASSSGHTVGDTQYF. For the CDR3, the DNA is TGTGCCAGCAGCTCCGGACACACGGTAGGGGATACGCAGTATTTT.

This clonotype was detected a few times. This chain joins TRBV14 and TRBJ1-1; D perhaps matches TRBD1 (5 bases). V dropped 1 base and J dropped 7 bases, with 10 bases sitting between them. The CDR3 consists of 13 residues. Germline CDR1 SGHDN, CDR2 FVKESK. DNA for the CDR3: TGTGCCAGCAGCCAAGTAGGGGTTAGTGAAGCTTTCTTT. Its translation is CASSQVGVSEAFF.

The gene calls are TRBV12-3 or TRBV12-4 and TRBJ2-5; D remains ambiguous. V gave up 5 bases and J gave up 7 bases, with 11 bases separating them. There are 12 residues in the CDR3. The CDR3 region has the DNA TGTGCCAGCAGTGCCTGGGTAGGGACCCAGTACTTC. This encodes CASSAWVGTQYF.

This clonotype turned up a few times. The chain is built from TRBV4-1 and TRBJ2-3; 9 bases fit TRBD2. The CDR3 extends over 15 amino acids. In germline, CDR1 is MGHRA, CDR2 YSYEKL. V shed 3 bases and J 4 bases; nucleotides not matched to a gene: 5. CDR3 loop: CASSQLAGGADTQYF. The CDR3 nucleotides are TGCGCCAGCAGCCAGCTGGCGGGGGGGGCAGATACGCAGTATTTT.

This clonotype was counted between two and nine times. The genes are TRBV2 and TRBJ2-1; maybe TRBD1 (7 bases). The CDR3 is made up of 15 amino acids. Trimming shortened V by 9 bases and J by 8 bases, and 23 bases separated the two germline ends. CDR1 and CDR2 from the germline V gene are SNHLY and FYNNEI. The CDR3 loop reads CARAQEGAPSDEQFF. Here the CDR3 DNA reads TGTGCCAGGGCCCAGGAGGGGGCACCTTCCGATGAGCAGTTCTTC. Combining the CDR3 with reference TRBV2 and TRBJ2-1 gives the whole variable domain EPEVTQTPSHQVTQMGQEVILRCVPISNHLYFYWYRQILGQKVEFLVSFYNNEISEKSEIFDDQFSVERPDGSNFTLKIRSTKLEDSAMYFCARAQEGAPSDEQFFGPGTRLTVL.

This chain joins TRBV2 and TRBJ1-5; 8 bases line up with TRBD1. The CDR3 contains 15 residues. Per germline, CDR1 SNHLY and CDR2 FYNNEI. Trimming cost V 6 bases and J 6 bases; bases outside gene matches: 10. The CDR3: CASRGGQVGTQPQHF. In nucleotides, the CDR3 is TGTGCCAGCAGAGGGGGACAGGTTGGGACTCAGCCCCAGCATTTT.

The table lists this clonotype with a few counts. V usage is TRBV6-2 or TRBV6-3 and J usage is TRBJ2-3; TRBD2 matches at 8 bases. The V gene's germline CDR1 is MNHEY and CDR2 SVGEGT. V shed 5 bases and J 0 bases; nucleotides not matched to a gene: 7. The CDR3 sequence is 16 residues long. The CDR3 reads CASSGPSGGSTDTQYF. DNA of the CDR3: TGTGCCAGCAGTGGGCCGAGCGGGGGAAGCACAGATACGCAGTATTTT.

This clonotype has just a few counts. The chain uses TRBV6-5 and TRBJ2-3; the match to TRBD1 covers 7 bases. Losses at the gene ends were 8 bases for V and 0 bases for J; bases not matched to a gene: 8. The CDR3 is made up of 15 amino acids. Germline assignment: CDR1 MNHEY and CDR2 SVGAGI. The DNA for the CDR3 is TGTGCCAGCCGGGACAGTCTGACTAGCACAGATACGCAGTATTTT. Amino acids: CASRDSLTSTDTQYF.

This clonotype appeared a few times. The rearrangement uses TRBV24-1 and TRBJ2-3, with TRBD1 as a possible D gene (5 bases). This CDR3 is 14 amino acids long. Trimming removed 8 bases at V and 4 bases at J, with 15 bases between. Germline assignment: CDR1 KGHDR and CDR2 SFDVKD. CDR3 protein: CATTSRAEADTQYF. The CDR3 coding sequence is TGTGCCACCACATCCAGGGCAGAGGCAGATACGCAGTATTTT.

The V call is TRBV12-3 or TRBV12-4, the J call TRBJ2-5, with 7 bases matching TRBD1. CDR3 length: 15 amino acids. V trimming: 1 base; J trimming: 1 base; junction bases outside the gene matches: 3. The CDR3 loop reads CASSLGQGIQETQYF. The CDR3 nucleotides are TGTGCCAGCAGTTTAGGACAGGGAATCCAAGAGACCCAGTACTTC.

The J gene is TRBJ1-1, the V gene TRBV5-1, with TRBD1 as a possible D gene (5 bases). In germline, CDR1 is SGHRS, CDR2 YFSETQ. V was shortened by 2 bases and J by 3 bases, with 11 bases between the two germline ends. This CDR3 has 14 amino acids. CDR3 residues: CASSFWGMDTEAFF. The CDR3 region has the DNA TGCGCCAGCAGCTTTTGGGGGATGGACACTGAAGCTTTCTTT.

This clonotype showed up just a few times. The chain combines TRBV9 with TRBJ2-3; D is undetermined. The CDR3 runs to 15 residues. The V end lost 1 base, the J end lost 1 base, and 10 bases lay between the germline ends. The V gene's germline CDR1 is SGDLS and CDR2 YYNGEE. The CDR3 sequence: CASSVNVGGTDTQYF. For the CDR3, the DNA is TGTGCCAGCAGCGTAAACGTAGGAGGCACAGATACGCAGTATTTT.

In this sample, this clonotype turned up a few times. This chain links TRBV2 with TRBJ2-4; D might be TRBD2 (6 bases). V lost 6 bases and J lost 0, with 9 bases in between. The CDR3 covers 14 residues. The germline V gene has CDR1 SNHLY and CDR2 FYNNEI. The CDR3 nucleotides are TGTGCCAGCAGGGCGGGACTAGCCAAAAACATTCAGTACTTC. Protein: CASRAGLAKNIQYF.

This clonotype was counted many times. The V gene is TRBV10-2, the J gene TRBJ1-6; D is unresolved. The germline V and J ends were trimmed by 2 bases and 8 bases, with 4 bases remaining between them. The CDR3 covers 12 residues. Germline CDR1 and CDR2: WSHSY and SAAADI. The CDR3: CASSEADSPLHF. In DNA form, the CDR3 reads TGCGCCAGCAGTGAGGCCGATTCACCCCTCCACTTT.

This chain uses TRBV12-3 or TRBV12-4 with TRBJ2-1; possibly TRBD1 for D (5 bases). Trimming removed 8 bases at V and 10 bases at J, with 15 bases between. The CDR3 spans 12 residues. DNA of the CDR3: TGTGCCAGCCAATACTCACCAGGGGAGCAGTTCTTC. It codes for CASQYSPGEQFF.

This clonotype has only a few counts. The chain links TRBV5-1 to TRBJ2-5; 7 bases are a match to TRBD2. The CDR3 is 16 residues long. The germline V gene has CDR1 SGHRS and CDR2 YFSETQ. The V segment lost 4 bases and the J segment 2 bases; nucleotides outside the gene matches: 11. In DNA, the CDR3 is TGCGCCAGCAGCCCCCACCTAGCGGTACCACAAGAGACCCAGTACTTC. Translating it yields CASSPHLAVPQETQYF.

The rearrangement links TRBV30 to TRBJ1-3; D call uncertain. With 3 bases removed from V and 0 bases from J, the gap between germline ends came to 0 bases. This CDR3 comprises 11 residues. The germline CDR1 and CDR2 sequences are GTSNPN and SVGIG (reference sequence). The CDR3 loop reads CAWSSGNTIYF. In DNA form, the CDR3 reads TGTGCCTGGAGCTCTGGAAACACCATATATTTT.

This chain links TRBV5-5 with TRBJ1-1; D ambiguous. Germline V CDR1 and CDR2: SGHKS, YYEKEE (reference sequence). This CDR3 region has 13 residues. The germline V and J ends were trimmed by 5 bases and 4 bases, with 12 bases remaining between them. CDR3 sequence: CASRLSSATEAFF. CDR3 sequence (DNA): TGTGCCAGCAGGCTATCCTCAGCCACTGAAGCTTTCTTT.

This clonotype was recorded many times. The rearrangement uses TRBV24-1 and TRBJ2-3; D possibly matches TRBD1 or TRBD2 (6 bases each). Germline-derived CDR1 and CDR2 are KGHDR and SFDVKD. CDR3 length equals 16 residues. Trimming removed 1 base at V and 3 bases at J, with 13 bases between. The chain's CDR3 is CATSDLSGGSTDTQYF. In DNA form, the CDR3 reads TGTGCCACCAGTGATTTATCCGGGGGCAGTACAGATACGCAGTATTTT.

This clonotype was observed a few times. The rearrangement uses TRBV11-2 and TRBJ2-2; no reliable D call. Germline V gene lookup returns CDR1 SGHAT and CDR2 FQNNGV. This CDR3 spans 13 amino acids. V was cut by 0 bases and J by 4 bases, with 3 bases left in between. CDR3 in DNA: TGTGCCAGCAGCTTAGACAGCACCGGGGAGCTGTTTTTT. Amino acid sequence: CASSLDSTGELFF.

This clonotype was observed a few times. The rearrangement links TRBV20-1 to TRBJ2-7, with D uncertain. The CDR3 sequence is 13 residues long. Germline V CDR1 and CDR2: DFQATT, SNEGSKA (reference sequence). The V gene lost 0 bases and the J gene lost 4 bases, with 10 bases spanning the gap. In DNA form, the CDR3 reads TGCAGTGCTAGAGAGCACCAGCTTTACGAGCAGTACGTC. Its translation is CSAREHQLYEQYV.

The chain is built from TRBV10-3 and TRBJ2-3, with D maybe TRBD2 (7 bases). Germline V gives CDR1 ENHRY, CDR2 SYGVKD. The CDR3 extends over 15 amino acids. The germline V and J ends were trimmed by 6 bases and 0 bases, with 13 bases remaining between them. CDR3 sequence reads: CAISRGGPSTDTQYF. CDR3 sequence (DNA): TGTGCCATCAGCCGCGGGGGCCCCAGCACAGATACGCAGTATTTT.

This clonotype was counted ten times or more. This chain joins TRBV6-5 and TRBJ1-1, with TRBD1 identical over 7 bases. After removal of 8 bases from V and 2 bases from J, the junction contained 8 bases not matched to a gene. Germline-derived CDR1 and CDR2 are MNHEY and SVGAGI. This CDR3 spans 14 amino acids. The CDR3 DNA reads TGTGCCAGCCGGGACAGCGGGGTAAACACTGAAGCTTTCTTT. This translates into CASRDSGVNTEAFF.

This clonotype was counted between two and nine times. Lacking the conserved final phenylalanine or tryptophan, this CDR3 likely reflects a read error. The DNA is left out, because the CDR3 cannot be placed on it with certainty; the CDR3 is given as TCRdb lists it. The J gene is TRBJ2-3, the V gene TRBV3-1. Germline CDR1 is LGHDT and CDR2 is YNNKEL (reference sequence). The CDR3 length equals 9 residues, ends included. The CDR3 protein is CASSQELLI.

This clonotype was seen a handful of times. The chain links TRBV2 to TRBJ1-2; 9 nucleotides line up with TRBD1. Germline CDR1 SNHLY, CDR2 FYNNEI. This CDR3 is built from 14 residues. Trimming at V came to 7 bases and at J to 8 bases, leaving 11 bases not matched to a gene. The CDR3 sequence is CASMRTGEPRGYTF. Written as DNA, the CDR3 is TGTGCCAGCATGCGGACAGGGGAGCCGCGCGGCTACACCTTC.

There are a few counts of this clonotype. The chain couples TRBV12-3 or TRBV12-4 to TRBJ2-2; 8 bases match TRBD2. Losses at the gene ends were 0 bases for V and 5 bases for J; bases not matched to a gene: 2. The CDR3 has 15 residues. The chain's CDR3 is CASSLAPSGTGELFF. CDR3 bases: TGTGCCAGCAGTTTAGCCCCTAGCGGGACCGGGGAGCTGTTTTTT.

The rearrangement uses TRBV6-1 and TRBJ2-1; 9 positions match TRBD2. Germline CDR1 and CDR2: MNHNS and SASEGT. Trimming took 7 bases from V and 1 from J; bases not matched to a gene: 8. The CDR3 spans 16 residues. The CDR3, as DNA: TGTGCCAGCACGGGGGCTAGCGGGGTTTCCTACAATGAGCAGTTCTTC. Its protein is CASTGASGVSYNEQFF.

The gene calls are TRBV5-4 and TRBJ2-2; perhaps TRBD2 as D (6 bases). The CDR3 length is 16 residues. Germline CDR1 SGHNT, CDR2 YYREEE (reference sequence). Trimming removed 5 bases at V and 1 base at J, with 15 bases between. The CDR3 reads CASRSPGGVNTGELFF. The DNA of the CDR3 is TGTGCCAGCAGATCCCCCGGGGGAGTGAACACCGGGGAGCTGTTTTTT.